This T cell receptor beta chain emerged from a study of graft-versus-host responses after intestinal transplantation. The germline gives CDR1 SGHNT, CDR2 YENEEA. Trimming took off 5 bases at V and 10 bases at J, with 21 bases between the two ends. The CDR3 spans 15 residues. As regards this clone: What it binds is not known.

The data were produced by immunoSEQ multiplex PCR, yet TCRdb's version contains in-frame clones alone and is incomplete. The data show over 75,000 clones, around 92% seen once. This sequence joins TRBV11-3 and TRBJ2-1; D perhaps matches TRBD1 (6 bases). This receptor was taken from a human donor who was the organ donor for an intestinal transplant. The input for sequencing was unstimulated CD8+ T cells sorted from spleen or lymph node cells, taken before transplant. This CDR3 reads CASSEVLAQGREQFF. The CDR3 DNA reads as TGTGCCAGCAGCGAAGTTCTCGCACAGGGTCGAGAGCAGTTCTTC.